The present TCR beta chain was sequenced within a study of patients and donors after allogeneic stem cell transplantation. One entry per CDR3 protein, called by TCRdb with MiXCR from the RT-PCR reads. The sample carries about a million distinct CDR3 sequences, about a sixth recorded once. Sample: blood, either unsorted or a sorted T cell fraction (not recorded which). The clonotype originates from a human donor who was either an allogeneic HSCT recipient or a stem cell or donor lymphocyte infusion donor (not recorded which). It is not recorded whose cells these are; they may come from a transplant donor.

The chain's CDR3 is CASSLNRGRNNEQFF. The CDR3 DNA reads TGTGCCAGCAGCTTAAACAGGGGGCGAAACAATGAGCAGTTCTTC. This chain uses TRBV7-2 with TRBJ2-1; 9 bases are a match to TRBD1. V shed 2 bases, J shed 5 bases, and the junction held 4 bases outside the gene matches. The CDR3 runs 15 residues. Germline V gene lookup returns CDR1 SGHTA and CDR2 FQGNSA.